This T cell receptor beta chain is from a study of technical replicates of blood from a few donors. Using immunoSEQ multiplex PCR, the repertoire was profiled, and TCRdb retains in-frame clones only, with some absent. There are 100,000 or so clones in the sample; under 96% occur only once, and approximately 0.21% lies in the top ten. V dropped 7 bases and J dropped 6 bases, with 27 bases sitting between them. CDR1 is SGHNT and CDR2 is YENEEA in the germline V gene. The CDR3 covers 17 residues. The sequence was obtained from a human donor in good health. The J gene is TRBJ1-1, the V gene TRBV11-3; D is perhaps TRBD1 (5 bases). The sample comprised T cells isolated from PBMCs. Here the CDR3 DNA reads TGTGCCAGCACCATAGTCCAATCTCGGACCCGGGACTCTGAAGCTTTCTTT. Protein product: CASTIVQSRTRDSEAFF.